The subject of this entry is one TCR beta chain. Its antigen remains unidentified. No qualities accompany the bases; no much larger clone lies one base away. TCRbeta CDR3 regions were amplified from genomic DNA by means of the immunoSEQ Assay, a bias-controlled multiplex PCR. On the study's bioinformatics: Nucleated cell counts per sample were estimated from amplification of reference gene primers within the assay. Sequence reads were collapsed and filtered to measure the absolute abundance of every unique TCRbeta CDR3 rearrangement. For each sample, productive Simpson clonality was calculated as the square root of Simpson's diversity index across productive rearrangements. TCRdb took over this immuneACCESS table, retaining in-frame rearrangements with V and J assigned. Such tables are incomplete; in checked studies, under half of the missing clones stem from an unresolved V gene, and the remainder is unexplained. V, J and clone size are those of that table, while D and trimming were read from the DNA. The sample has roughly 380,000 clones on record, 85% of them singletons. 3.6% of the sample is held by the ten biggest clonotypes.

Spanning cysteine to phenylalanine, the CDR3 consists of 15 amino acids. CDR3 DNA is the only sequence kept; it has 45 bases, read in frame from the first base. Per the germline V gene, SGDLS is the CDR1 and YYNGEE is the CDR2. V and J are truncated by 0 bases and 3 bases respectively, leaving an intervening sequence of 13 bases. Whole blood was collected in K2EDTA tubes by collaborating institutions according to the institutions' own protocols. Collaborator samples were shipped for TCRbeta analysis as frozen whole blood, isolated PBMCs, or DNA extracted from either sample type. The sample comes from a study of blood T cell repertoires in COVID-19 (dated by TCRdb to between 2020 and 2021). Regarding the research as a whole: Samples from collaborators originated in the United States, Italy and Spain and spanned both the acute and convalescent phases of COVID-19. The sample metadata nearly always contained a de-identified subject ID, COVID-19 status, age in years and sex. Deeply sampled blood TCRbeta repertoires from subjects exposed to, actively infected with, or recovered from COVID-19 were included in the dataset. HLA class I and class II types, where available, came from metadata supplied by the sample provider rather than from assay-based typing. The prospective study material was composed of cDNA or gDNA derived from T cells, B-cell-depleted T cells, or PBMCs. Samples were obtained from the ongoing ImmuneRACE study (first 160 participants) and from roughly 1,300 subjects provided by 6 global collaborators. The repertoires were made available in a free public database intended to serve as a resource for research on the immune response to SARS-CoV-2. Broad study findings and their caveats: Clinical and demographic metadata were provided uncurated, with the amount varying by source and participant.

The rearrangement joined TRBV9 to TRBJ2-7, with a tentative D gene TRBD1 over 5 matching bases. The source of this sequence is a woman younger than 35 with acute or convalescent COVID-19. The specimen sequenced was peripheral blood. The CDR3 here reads CASSVGPTQGYEQYF. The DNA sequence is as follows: TGTGCCAGCAGCGTAGGCCCGACCCAGGGCTACGAGCAGTACTTC.